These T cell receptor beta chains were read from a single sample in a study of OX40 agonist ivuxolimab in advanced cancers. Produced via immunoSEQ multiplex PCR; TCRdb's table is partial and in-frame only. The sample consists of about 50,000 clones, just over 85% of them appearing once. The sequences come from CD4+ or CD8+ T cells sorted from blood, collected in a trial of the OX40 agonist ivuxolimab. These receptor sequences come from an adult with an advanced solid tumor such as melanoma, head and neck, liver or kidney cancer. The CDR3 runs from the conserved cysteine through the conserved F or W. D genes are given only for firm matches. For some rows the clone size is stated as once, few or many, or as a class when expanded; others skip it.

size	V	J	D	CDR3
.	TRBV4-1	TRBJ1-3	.	CASSHVGLLGPIFGNTIYF
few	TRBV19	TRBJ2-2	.	CASSRAGGELFF
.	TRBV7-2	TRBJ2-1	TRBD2	CASSFQPLAGANEQFF
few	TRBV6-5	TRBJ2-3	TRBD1	CASRPRDRGTDTQYF
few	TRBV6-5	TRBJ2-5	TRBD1	CASSYRTGRETQYF
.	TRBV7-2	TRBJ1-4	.	CASSLARGVNEKLFF
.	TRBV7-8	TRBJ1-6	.	CASSLAVAYNSPLHF
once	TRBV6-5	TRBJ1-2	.	CASSLAEDNYGYTF
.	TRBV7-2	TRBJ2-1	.	CASSLLASGYNEQFF
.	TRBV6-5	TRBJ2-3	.	CASSYSPHSPGDTQYF
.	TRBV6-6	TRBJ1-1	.	CACRELNTEAFF
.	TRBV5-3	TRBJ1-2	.	CARSRDGRHYGYTF
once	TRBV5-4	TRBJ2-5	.	CASSPTGETQYF
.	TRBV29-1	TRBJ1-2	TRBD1	CSVGSGGYYGYTF
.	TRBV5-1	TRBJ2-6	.	CASSWGRSSGANVLTF
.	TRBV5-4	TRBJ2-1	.	CASSSTVHYTYNEQFF
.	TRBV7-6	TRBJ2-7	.	CASSLAGQYEQYF
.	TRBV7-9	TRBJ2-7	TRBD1	CASSLVDRGNYHEQYF
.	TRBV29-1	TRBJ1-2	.	CSVATLTGQGVYYGYTF
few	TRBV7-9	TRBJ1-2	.	CASSPGGYGYTF
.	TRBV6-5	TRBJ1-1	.	CASSELDRGREAFF
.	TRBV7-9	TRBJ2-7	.	CASSLKSIGSETYEQYF
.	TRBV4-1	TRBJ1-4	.	CASSQDRGGAGEEKLFF
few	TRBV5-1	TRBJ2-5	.	CASSLTRAETQYF
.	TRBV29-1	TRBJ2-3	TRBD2	CSAPAGGSTDTQYF
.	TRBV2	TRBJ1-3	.	CASSDRSGNTIYF
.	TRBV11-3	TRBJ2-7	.	CASSGGPRAPSSYEQYF
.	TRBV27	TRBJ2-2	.	CASSLYNTGELFF
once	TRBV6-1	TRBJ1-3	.	CASNGPLGSGNTIYF
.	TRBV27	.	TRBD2	CASSTRTSTYEQYF
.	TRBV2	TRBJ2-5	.	CASSESSVWGYF
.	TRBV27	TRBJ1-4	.	CASSPGEREKLFF
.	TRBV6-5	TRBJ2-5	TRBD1	CATQGSQETQYF
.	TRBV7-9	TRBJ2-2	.	CASSLGGPNTGELFF
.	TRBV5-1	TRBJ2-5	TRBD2	CASSSLAAQETQYF
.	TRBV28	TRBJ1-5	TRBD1	CASSPGQGGNQPQHF
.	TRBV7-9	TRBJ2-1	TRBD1	CASSLTQGAYNEQFF